The entry below gives a single T cell receptor beta chain sequence along with its context. Its cognate antigen is unknown. Naive CD8 cells lacked CD45RO, underwent positive selection for CCR7 and left out terminally differentiated effector memory CD45RA+ cells. Healthy adults negative for HIV, lacking recent acute infections or vaccinations, served as donors. Clones were read by immunoSEQ multiplex PCR, and TCRdb kept only the in-frame ones, dropping some. Of some 2 million clones listed, about 95% are singletons. These data are taken from a study of shared clonotypes between healthy human individuals. Study-wide results and caveats: In a handful of donors, around 5.5% of naive CD4 clonotypes appeared in common. Some clonotypes were shared by all four sorted-subset donors, while others were not shared. The non-shared ones had lower generation probabilities than the shared ones.

Source material: naive CD8+ T cells sorted from blood. This sequence was found in a man between 18 and 35 years old in good health.

The CDR3 reads CASSSLEGLAGFTDTQYF. CDR3 DNA sequence: TGTGCCAGCAGCTCCTTAGAAGGGCTAGCGGGTTTCACAGATACGCAGTATTTT. The J gene is TRBJ2-3, the V gene TRBV7-9, with 8 positions matching TRBD2. Germline assignment: CDR1 SEHNR and CDR2 FQNEAQ (reference sequence). V lost 4 bases and J lost 2; bases outside the gene matches: 14. CDR3 length: 18 amino acids.